These T cell receptor beta chains were read from a single sample in a study of cytomegalovirus exposure and HLA in healthy donors. Here immunoSEQ multiplex PCR was the method, and the copy in TCRdb shows in-frame clones only, minus some. This sample yields approximately 190,000 clones, of which 75% to 90% are seen a single time; approximately 1.1% belongs to the top ten. Source material: PBMCs. The receptor source for this set is a boy younger than 10 in good health and CMV-seronegative. Each CDR3 is given with its conserved first and last residue. The D gene is left open where the match is weak. Some rows mark clone size as missing; the rest say once, few, many or name a class of expanded clone.

V gene	clone size	D gene	J gene	CDR3 protein	CDR3 DNA
TRBV9	-	-	TRBJ1-2	CASSQQPEIDYTF	TGTGCCAGCAGTCAACAGCCCGAGATTGACTACACCTTC
TRBV29-1	-	TRBD1	TRBJ1-1	CSVQGAAPEAFF	TGCAGCGTGCAGGGGGCAGCACCGGAAGCTTTCTTT
TRBV5-1	-	-	TRBJ2-3	CASSAGLKSDTQYF	TGCGCCAGCAGCGCGGGACTGAAATCAGATACGCAGTATTTT
TRBV13	-	TRBD1	TRBJ1-6	CASSLGDRPNSPLHF	TGTGCCAGCAGCTTAGGGGACAGGCCGAATTCACCCCTCCACTTT
TRBV10-3	-	-	TRBJ2-1	CAISESLATTYNEQFF	TGTGCCATCAGTGAGTCATTAGCGACTACCTACAATGAGCAGTTCTTC
TRBV27	-	TRBD1	TRBJ2-1	CASWGQGTYNEQFF	TGTGCCAGCTGGGGACAGGGGACCTACAATGAGCAGTTCTTC
TRBV5-1	-	TRBD2	TRBJ2-7	CASSLTSGGAEQYF	TGCGCCAGCAGCTTGACTAGCGGGGGGGCCGAGCAGTACTTC
TRBV5-1	-	TRBD2	TRBJ2-1	CASSLDSGGAYNEQFF	TGCGCCAGCAGCCTGGATAGCGGGGGGGCCTACAATGAGCAGTTCTTC
TRBV27	-	-	TRBJ2-1	CASRGGPYNEQFF	TGTGCCAGCAGAGGCGGTCCCTACAATGAGCAGTTCTTC
TRBV27	-	TRBD2	TRBJ2-1	CASKISSGRAINEQFF	TGTGCCAGCAAAATATCTAGCGGGAGGGCCATAAATGAGCAGTTCTTC
TRBV9	-	TRBD2	TRBJ2-5	CASKPSGGPWETQYF	TGTGCCAGCAAACCTAGCGGGGGGCCGTGGGAGACCCAGTACTTC
TRBV5-4	-	TRBD2	TRBJ2-7	CASSRGGSSYEQYF	TGTGCCAGCAGCCGCGGGGGGTCCTCCTACGAGCAGTACTTC
TRBV4-1	-	-	TRBJ1-5	CASSQDRGRPQHF	TGCGCCAGCAGCCAAGACAGGGGAAGGCCCCAGCATTTT
TRBV6-1	-	-	TRBJ2-3	CASSALTDTQYF	TGTGCCAGCAGTGCCCTCACAGATACGCAGTATTTT
TRBV6-1	few	-	TRBJ1-2	CASSEAGGNGYTF	TGTGCCAGCAGTGAAGCGGGAGGGAATGGCTACACCTTC
TRBV15	-	-	TRBJ1-2	CATSQDRLYGYTF	TGTGCCACCAGCCAAGACAGACTCTATGGCTACACCTTC
TRBV7-2	-	-	TRBJ2-3	CASSYRWEGVDF	TGTGCCAGCAGCTACCGATGGGAAGGGGTTGACTTT
TRBV29-1	-	TRBD1	TRBJ2-1	CSVERGQGKQFF	TGCAGCGTAGAGAGGGGACAGGGGAAACAGTTCTTC
TRBV19	-	TRBD2	TRBJ2-7	CASSIALGSGGSQQYF	TGTGCCAGTAGTATCGCGTTAGGTAGCGGGGGCTCCCAGCAGTACTTC
TRBV5-4	few	-	TRBJ2-7	CASSLEALDEQYF	TGTGCCAGCAGCTTGGAAGCACTGGACGAGCAGTACTTC
TRBV6-4	-	-	TRBJ2-3	CATQEAWRRTDTQYF	TGTGCCACCCAAGAAGCCTGGCGGAGGACCGATACGCAGTATTTT
TRBV19	once	-	TRBJ2-4	CASTQTLVARDIQYF	TGTGCCAGTACCCAAACATTGGTCGCACGGGACATTCAGTACTTC
TRBV7-2	few	TRBD1	TRBJ1-6	CASSNRQGSPLHF	TGTGCCAGCAGCAATCGACAGGGTTCACCCCTCCACTTT
TRBV30	-	TRBD1	TRBJ1-1	CAWGQVGAFF	TGTGCCTGGGGACAGGTCGGAGCTTTCTTT
TRBV27	once	-	TRBJ1-1	CASSPPAAVAFF	TGTGCCAGCAGTCCTCCCGCCGCGGTGGCTTTCTTT
TRBV7-6	-	-	TRBJ2-4	CASNLVPLHGISKNIQYF	TGTGCCAGCAATCTAGTCCCCCTACACGGAATTAGCAAAAACATTCAGTACTTC
TRBV5-5	few	TRBD1	TRBJ1-4	CASRDRGEKLFF	TGTGCCAGCCGGGACAGAGGGGAAAAACTGTTTTTT
TRBV7-8	-	-	TRBJ2-2	CASSLGIDSDNTGELFF	TGTGCCAGCAGCTTAGGTATTGATAGCGACAACACCGGGGAGCTGTTTTTT
TRBV27	-	-	TRBJ2-7	CASSGDGYEQYF	TGTGCCAGCTCAGGGGACGGCTACGAGCAGTACTTC
TRBV30	-	-	TRBJ1-1	CAWVRNTEAFF	TGTGCCTGGGTCAGGAACACTGAAGCTTTCTTT
TRBV6-1	-	-	TRBJ1-6	CASMGAGLNSPLHF	TGTGCCAGCATGGGGGCAGGGCTGAATTCACCCCTCCACTTT
TRBV18	-	-	TRBJ1-1	CASLQDPNTEAFF	TGTGCCAGCCTACAGGACCCGAACACTGAAGCTTTCTTT
TRBV9	-	-	TRBJ2-3	CASGVYDTDTQYF	TGTGCCAGCGGCGTCTACGACACAGATACGCAGTATTTT
TRBV28	-	TRBD1	TRBJ1-5	CAIRDRAPSKPQHF	TGTGCCATCCGGGACAGGGCACCGTCGAAGCCCCAGCATTTT
TRBV13	-	-	TRBJ1-5	CASSLGQGNQPQHF	TGTGCCAGCAGCTTAGGCCAGGGGAATCAGCCCCAGCATTTT
TRBV5-6	-	TRBD2	TRBJ2-5	CASSDPGLGETQYF	TGTGCCAGCAGCGATCCCGGACTAGGAGAGACCCAGTACTTC
TRBV6-1	-	-	TRBJ2-7	CASNRAYEQYF	TGTGCCAGCAACAGAGCCTACGAGCAGTACTTC
TRBV5-5	few	-	TRBJ1-1	CASSLAGDLGTAEAFF	TGTGCCAGCAGCTTGGCAGGGGATCTGGGGACGGCTGAAGCTTTCTTT
TRBV7-9	-	-	TRBJ1-1	CATPGGGAEAFF	TGTGCCACCCCGGGGGGGGGCGCTGAAGCTTTCTTT